The 28 T cell receptor beta chains in this list originate from one sample, sequenced in a study of blood T cell repertoires in COVID-19. Profiling relied on immunoSEQ multiplex PCR, and the TCRdb table lists in-frame clones only, not all of them. The repertoire holds about 45,000 clones, roughly 90% seen once, with under 20% in the top ten. Sequenced material: peripheral blood. These receptors were obtained from a man aged 70-80 years with active COVID-19.

This rearrangement joins TRBV6-6 to TRBJ2-5; possible D gene TRBD1, 5 bases. The V gene's germline CDR1 is MNHNY and CDR2 SVGAGI (reference sequence). The CDR3 extends over 15 amino acids. Between the trimmed V and J ends, which lost 0 bases and 2 bases, there was a span of 10 bases. CDR3 sequence (DNA): TGTGCCAGCAGTTACTCGGGGCAGCTTCAAGAGACCCAGTACTTC. Amino acid sequence: CASSYSGQLQETQYF.

The DNA for the CDR3 is TGTGCCACCAGCAGAGCCCGGACTAGCGGGAGCCCAGATACGCAGTATTTT. Translating it yields CATSRARTSGSPDTQYF. This chain uses TRBV15 with TRBJ2-3, with TRBD2 matching 13 bases. Trimming cost V 1 base and J 4 bases; bases outside gene matches: 5. There are 17 residues in the CDR3. Germline values: CDR1 LNHNV, CDR2 YYDKDF (reference sequence).

The chain links TRBV6-2 or TRBV6-3 to TRBJ2-5; 9 bases map to TRBD2. Germline values: CDR1 MNHEY, CDR2 SVGEGT. The CDR3 covers 18 residues. V trimming: 2 bases; J trimming: 0 bases; junction bases outside the gene matches: 10. This CDR3 is CASSYVLVAGEDQETQYF. The CDR3 DNA sequence: TGTGCCAGCAGTTACGTATTGGTAGCGGGGGAAGACCAAGAGACCCAGTACTTC.

The chain employs TRBV28 and TRBJ1-3; no clear D gene. Deletions cut 6 bases from V and 4 bases from J, with 13 bases between. Germline values: CDR1 MDHEN, CDR2 SYDVKM. This CDR3 is built from 14 residues. The CDR3 reads CASRVRVSGNTIYF. CDR3 DNA: TGTGCCAGCAGGGTACGGGTATCGGGAAACACCATATATTTT.

The V gene is TRBV10-1, the J gene TRBJ1-3; D perhaps matches TRBD1 (6 bases). V lost 9 bases and J 2 bases, leaving 17 bases between the germline ends. Germline V gene sequence: CDR1 WNHNN, CDR2 SYGVQD (reference sequence). This CDR3 region has 15 residues. The CDR3 sequence: CASRGRGGPGNTIYF. CDR3 nucleotide sequence: TGCGCCAGTCGAGGCCGGGGGGGGCCTGGAAACACCATATATTTT.

This sequence joins TRBV19 and TRBJ2-7; no clear D gene. Per germline, CDR1 LNHDA and CDR2 SQIVND (reference sequence). Deletions cut 7 bases from V and 2 bases from J, with 18 bases between. CDR3 size: 15 residues. The CDR3 bases are TGTGCCAGTACCCCCACGGGTAGCCCTACCTACGAGCAGTACTTC. Protein: CASTPTGSPTYEQYF.

The chain links TRBV19 to TRBJ2-1; 12 bases match TRBD2. Per germline, CDR1 LNHDA and CDR2 SQIVND (reference sequence). V trimming: 7 bases; J trimming: 6 bases; junction bases outside the gene matches: 7. The CDR3 has 15 amino acids. The CDR3 coding sequence is TGTGCCAGTAATCCAACTAGCGGGAGGCGCAATGAGCAGTTCTTC. Protein product: CASNPTSGRRNEQFF.

This clone was counted a single time. This rearrangement joins TRBV24-1 to TRBJ1-5; unclear D gene. The CDR3 extends over 14 amino acids. Germline V gene lookup returns CDR1 KGHDR and CDR2 SFDVKD. V shed 7 bases and J shed 4 bases, with 13 bases lying between them. CDR3 nucleotide sequence: TGTGCCACCAGGAAAGGAGGAGATAATCAGCCCCAGCATTTT. Its protein product is CATRKGGDNQPQHF.

The rearrangement links TRBV7-3 to TRBJ2-2; the match to TRBD1 covers 10 bases. Germline CDR1 is SGHTA and CDR2 is FQGTGA. The CDR3 loop spans 17 amino acids. V was pared by 1 base and J by 4 bases, with 6 bases of the junction left unmatched. The CDR3 DNA follows: TGTGCCAGCAGCTTAAGCCTCGGACAGGGGGGCACCGGGGAGCTGTTTTTT. Amino acid sequence: CASSLSLGQGGTGELFF.

The chain links TRBV9 to TRBJ1-1, with a possible D match to TRBD1 (5 bases). The V and J ends lost 0 bases and 2 bases respectively, with 26 bases between them. The CDR3 is 20 amino acids. Germline V gene lookup returns CDR1 SGDLS and CDR2 YYNGEE. As DNA, the CDR3 is TGTGCCAGCAGCGTAGGGCGCTACTCCGGACGCAGGGAGGAAAACACTGAAGCTTTCTTT. Translation: CASSVGRYSGRREENTEAFF.

The chain employs TRBV7-2 and TRBJ2-7; 7 bases fit TRBD1. V shed 7 bases, J shed 0 bases, and the junction held 12 bases outside the gene matches. The germline gives CDR1 SGHTA, CDR2 FQGNSA. The CDR3 totals 16 residues. CDR3 DNA sequence: TGTGCCAGCACCGTGCCCAAGACAGGGTCCTCCTACGAGCAGTACTTC. It specifies CASTVPKTGSSYEQYF.

The chain is built from TRBV4-1 and TRBJ1-5; no definite D call. Germline CDR1 reads MGHRA; CDR2 reads YSYEKL. The CDR3 length is 14 residues. The V gene lost 3 bases and the J gene lost 5 bases, with 11 bases spanning the gap. CDR3 DNA: TGCGCCAGCAGCCAGGCGGTGAGTGATCAGCCCCAGCATTTT. Translating gives CASSQAVSDQPQHF.

The chain combines TRBV6-2 or TRBV6-3 with TRBJ2-7; weak D call: TRBD1 (6 bases). Germline CDR1 MNHEY, CDR2 SVGEGT. The CDR3 has 13 amino acids. The germline V and J ends were trimmed by 4 bases and 5 bases, with 12 bases remaining between them. In DNA form, the CDR3 reads TGTGCCAGCAGTTTCACAGGGATAAACGAGCAGTACTTC. This gives the protein CASSFTGINEQYF.

This clone appeared a few times. The rearrangement joins TRBV20-1 to TRBJ1-3, with TRBD1 identical over 7 bases. Germline assignment: CDR1 DFQATT and CDR2 SNEGSKA (reference sequence). CDR3 length equals 14 residues. The J segment lost 2 bases and the V segment lost 3 bases, leaving 4 bases of the junction unmatched. CDR3 DNA sequence: TGCAGTGCTAGTGAGGGGGCAACTGGAAACACCATATATTTT. It is translated as CSASEGATGNTIYF.

The table lists this clone with a count of one. The CDR3 DNA is TGTGCCAGCAGTTATTCGAGCGGGAGTGCCCCAGATACGCAGTATTTT. This codes for CASSYSSGSAPDTQYF. This chain connects TRBV27 to TRBJ2-3, with 8 bases that match TRBD2. V trimming: 4 bases; J trimming: 4 bases; junction bases outside the gene matches: 10. Germline V lookup: CDR1 MNHEY, CDR2 SMNVEV (reference sequence). The CDR3 extends over 16 amino acids.

This chain uses TRBV9 with TRBJ2-5; 10 nucleotides align to TRBD2. V trimming: 0 bases; J trimming: 3 bases; junction bases outside the gene matches: 2. Germline lookup yields CDR1 SGDLS and CDR2 YYNGEE. This CDR3 contains 15 residues. CDR3 amino acids: CASSVATSGEETQYF. Written as DNA, the CDR3 is TGTGCCAGCAGCGTAGCTACTAGCGGGGAAGAGACCCAGTACTTC. The whole variable domain, filled in from reference TRBV9 and TRBJ2-5, reads DSGVTQTPKHLITATGQRVTLRCSPRSGDLSVYWYQQSLDQGLQFLIQYYNGEERAKGNILERFSAQQFPDLHSELNLSSLELGDSALYFCASSVATSGEETQYFGPGTRLLVL.

This rearrangement joins TRBV11-2 to TRBJ2-7; 7 nucleotides match TRBD1. Germline trimming cut 4 bases from V and 4 bases from J; bases unmatched to any gene: 10. The length of the CDR3 is 15 residues. Germline-derived CDR1 and CDR2 are SGHAT and FQNNGV. The CDR3 loop reads CASSSKGAHLYEQYF. In nucleotides, the CDR3 is TGTGCCAGCAGCTCAAAGGGGGCACACCTTTACGAGCAGTACTTC.

The V gene is TRBV19, the J gene TRBJ1-1; D might be TRBD1 (6 bases). This CDR3 is built from 14 residues. The V gene's germline CDR1 is LNHDA and CDR2 SQIVND (reference sequence). The V gene lost 8 bases and the J gene lost 3 bases, with 16 bases spanning the gap. DNA for the CDR3: TGTGCCAGTGCTAACGGGGGGCAGGACACTGAAGCTTTCTTT. Translated, it gives CASANGGQDTEAFF.

The V call is TRBV29-1, the J call TRBJ2-7; a weak D match, TRBD1 (6 bases). Per germline, CDR1 SQVTM and CDR2 ANQGSEA. The ends were cut back, 6 bases at V and 6 bases at J, with 15 bases in the middle. The CDR3 contains 12 residues. In DNA form, the CDR3 reads TGCAGCGTGGGACAACAGGGTTCCGAGCAGTACTTC. Its protein product is CSVGQQGSEQYF.

This chain connects TRBV18 to TRBJ1-4; D unclear. The germline V gene has CDR1 KGHSH and CDR2 LQKENI. With 0 bases removed from V and 8 bases from J, the gap between germline ends came to 13 bases. The CDR3 loop spans 15 amino acids. The CDR3 sequence: CASSPPTSGKEKLFF. In DNA form, the CDR3 reads TGTGCCAGCTCACCACCGACGTCGGGGAAGGAAAAACTGTTTTTT.

This sequence joins TRBV7-9 and TRBJ2-5; 15 bases fit TRBD2. The V and J ends lost 5 bases and 2 bases, in that order; junction bases with no gene match: 3. The CDR3 sequence is 16 residues long. Germline CDR1 SEHNR, CDR2 FQNEAQ (reference sequence). DNA for the CDR3: TGTGCCAGCAGCCCAGGACTAGCGGGGGGGCAAGAGACCCAGTACTTC. Translating it yields CASSPGLAGGQETQYF.

The chain employs TRBV30 and TRBJ2-1; D possibly corresponds to TRBD1 (5 bases). Per the germline V gene, CDR1 is GTSNPN and CDR2 is SVGIG (reference sequence). The CDR3 spans 12 residues. V was clipped by 5 bases and J by 0 bases, with 5 bases between them. CDR3 in amino acids: CAWGASYNEQFF. In DNA, the CDR3 is TGTGCCTGGGGGGCCTCCTACAATGAGCAGTTCTTC. The variable domain in full, with the rest retrieved from reference TRBV30 and TRBJ2-1, is SQTIHQWPATLVQPVGSPLSLECTVEGTSNPNLYWYRQAAGRGLQLLFYSVGIGQISSEVPQNLSASRPQDRQFILSSKKLLLSDSGFYLCAWGASYNEQFFGPGTRLTVL.

The sample holds one count of this clone. This sequence joins TRBV15 and TRBJ2-2; 9 nucleotides agree with TRBD1. The CDR3 is 14 residues long. V lost 5 bases, J lost 5 bases, and 3 bases stayed unmatched. CDR1 and CDR2 from the germline V gene are LNHNV and YYDKDF (reference sequence). The chain's CDR3 is CATSSQGATGELFF. The CDR3 DNA sequence: TGTGCCACCAGCTCACAGGGGGCTACCGGGGAGCTGTTTTTT.

As to this clone: Relative to the germline gene, one junction end is altered; a read error may explain this. The chain has TRBV5-5 and TRBJ2-5, with D unclear. This CDR3 is 14 amino acids long. Looked up from germline, CDR1 is SGHKS and CDR2 is YYEKEE (reference sequence). The CDR3 reads CASSLWAAQESQYF. The CDR3 DNA follows: TGTGCCAGCAGCTTGTGGGCAGCACAAGAGTCCCAGTACTTC.

The gene calls are TRBV11-2 and TRBJ1-1; no reliable D call. This CDR3 region has 13 residues. V was cut by 6 bases and J by 2 bases, with 10 bases left in between. The germline gives CDR1 SGHAT, CDR2 FQNNGV. As DNA, the CDR3 is TGTGCCAGCAGTTCGCAGCGAAACACTGAAGCTTTCTTT. This encodes CASSSQRNTEAFF.

The gene calls are TRBV21-1 and TRBJ1-6; the table's TRBD1 call for D was not verified on the DNA. TRBV21-1 is shown as a pseudogene. The CDR3 is made up of 13 amino acids. The CDR3 is CASSNSRGSPLHF. The CDR3 DNA is TGTGCCAGCAGCAATTCAAGGGGCTCACCCCTCCACTTT.

V gene TRBV6-6 combines with J gene TRBJ2-7; a weak D match, TRBD1 (6 bases). Trimming left V 7 bases short and J 7 bases short, with 17 bases between. CDR1 is MNHNY and CDR2 is SVGAGI in the germline V gene (reference sequence). This CDR3 has 13 residues. The CDR3 here is CASTNKGVGEQYF. CDR3 coding DNA: TGTGCCAGCACTAACAAGGGGGTCGGGGAGCAGTACTTC.

The genes are TRBV24-1 and TRBJ2-7, with D hard to call. CDR1 is KGHDR and CDR2 is SFDVKD in the germline V gene. The CDR3 extends over 13 amino acids. Trimming cost V 9 bases and J 5 bases, with 16 bases left between them. The CDR3 DNA reads as TGTGCCACCGCCCCAGGTAGGTCGGACGAGCAGTACTTC. Translating it yields CATAPGRSDEQYF.